This section outlines one TCR beta chain sequence together with its context. Its antigen is still unknown. The same CDR3 also results from other DNA sequences found in this sample. The CDR3 has 13 amino acids. The V gene's germline CDR1 is SQVTM and CDR2 ANQGSEA. The V and J ends lost 1 base and 0 bases respectively, with 5 bases between them. The data originate from a study of shared clonotypes between healthy human individuals. Whole-study findings and limits: The genetic and exposure-history diversity represented was limited by few donors.

Data came from immunoSEQ multiplex PCR; TCRdb stores just in-frame clones and leaves some out. The sample has 2 million to 2.5 million clones, 85% to 95% seen once; the top ten hold approximately 0.41%. The chain recombines TRBV29-1 with TRBJ2-3, with no clear D. The TCR comes from a man in his late teens or twenties in good health. Some clones in this sample may be carry-over from other donors' samples. Material for sequencing was naive CD4+ T cells from PBMCs. Subset given: CD45RA+ positively selected. CDR3: CSVEGVSTDTQYF. The CDR3 bases are TGCAGCGTTGAAGGGGTCAGCACAGATACGCAGTATTTT.